This T cell receptor (beta chain) was recorded in a study of blood T cell repertoires in COVID-19. Overall study context: The United States, Italy and Spain supplied acute and convalescent COVID-19 samples. PBMCs, B-cell-depleted T cells, or T cells provided the cDNA or gDNA that made up the material.

In the original analysis: Reference gene primers were amplified, and this amplification served to estimate nucleated cell counts. Clones were read by immunoSEQ multiplex PCR, and TCRdb kept only the in-frame ones, dropping some. V and J calls and clone size are those listed in that table; D and trimming were worked out from the DNA. This sample has 23,000 or so clones, with around 86% found just once. The V end was cut by 3 bases, the J end by 2 bases, with 8 bases between. The CDR3 totals 13 residues. Looked up from germline, CDR1 is PRHDT and CDR2 is FYEKMQ (reference sequence). The J gene is TRBJ2-7, the V gene TRBV13; D unresolved. The receptor's source is a woman between 65 and 79 years old with active COVID-19. The material sequenced was peripheral blood. The CDR3 coding sequence is TGTGCCAGCAGCTTTCCAGAAACCTACGAGCAGTACTTC. Encoded protein: CASSFPETYEQYF.